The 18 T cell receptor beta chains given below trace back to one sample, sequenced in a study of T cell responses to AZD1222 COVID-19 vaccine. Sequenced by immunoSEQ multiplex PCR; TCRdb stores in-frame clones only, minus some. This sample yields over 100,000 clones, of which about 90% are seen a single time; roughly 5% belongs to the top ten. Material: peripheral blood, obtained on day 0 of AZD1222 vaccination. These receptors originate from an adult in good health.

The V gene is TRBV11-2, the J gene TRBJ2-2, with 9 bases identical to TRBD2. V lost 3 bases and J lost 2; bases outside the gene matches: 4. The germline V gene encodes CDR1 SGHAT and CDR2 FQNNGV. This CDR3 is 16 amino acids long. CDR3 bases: TGTGCCAGCAGCTTGTTAGCGGGGGTTAACACCGGGGAGCTGTTTTTT. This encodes CASSLLAGVNTGELFF. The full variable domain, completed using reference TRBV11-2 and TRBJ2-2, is EAGVAQSPRYKIIEKRQSVAFWCNPISGHATLYWYQQILGQGPKLLIQFQNNGVVDDSQLPKDRFSAERLKGVDSTLKIQPAKLEDSAVYLCASSLLAGVNTGELFFGEGSRLTVL.

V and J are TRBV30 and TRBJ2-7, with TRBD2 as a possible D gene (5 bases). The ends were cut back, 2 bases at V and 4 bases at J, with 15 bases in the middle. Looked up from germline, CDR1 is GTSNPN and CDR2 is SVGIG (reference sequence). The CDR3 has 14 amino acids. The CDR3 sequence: CAWSPIGVGYEQYF. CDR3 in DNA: TGTGCCTGGAGTCCTATCGGGGTTGGGTACGAGCAGTACTTC.

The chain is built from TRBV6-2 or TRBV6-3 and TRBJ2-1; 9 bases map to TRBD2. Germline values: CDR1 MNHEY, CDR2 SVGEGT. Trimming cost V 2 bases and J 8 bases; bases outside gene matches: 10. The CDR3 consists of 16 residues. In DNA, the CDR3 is TGTGCCAGCAGTTACCACCTAGCGGGGAGGCCCCATGAGCAGTTCTTC. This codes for CASSYHLAGRPHEQFF.

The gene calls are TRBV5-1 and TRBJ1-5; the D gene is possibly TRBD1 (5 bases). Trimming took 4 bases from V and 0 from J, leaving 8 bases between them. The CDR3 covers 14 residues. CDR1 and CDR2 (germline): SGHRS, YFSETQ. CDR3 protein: CASSADSSNQPQHF. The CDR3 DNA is TGCGCCAGCAGCGCCGACAGTAGCAATCAGCCCCAGCATTTT.

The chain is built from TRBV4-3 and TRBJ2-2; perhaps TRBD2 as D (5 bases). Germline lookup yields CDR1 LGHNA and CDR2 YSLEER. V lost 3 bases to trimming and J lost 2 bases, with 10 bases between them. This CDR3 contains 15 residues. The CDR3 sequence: CASSHLAANTGELFF. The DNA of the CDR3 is TGCGCCAGCAGCCATCTAGCAGCCAACACCGGGGAGCTGTTTTTT.

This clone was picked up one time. CDR3 sequence: CASSIGLAGDEQFF. The CDR3 region has the DNA TGTGCCAGTAGTATAGGACTAGCGGGGGATGAGCAGTTCTTC. J is TRBJ2-1 and V is TRBV19; 12 bases match TRBD2. The CDR3 is 14 residues long. CDR1 is LNHDA, CDR2 SQIVND, per germline (reference sequence). Trimming cost V 1 base and J 8 bases; bases outside gene matches: 0.

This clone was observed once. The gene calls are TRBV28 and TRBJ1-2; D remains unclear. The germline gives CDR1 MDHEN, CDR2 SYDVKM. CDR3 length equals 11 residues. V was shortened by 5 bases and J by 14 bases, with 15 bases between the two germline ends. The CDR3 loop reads CASSPLVGGTF. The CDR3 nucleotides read TGTGCCAGCAGTCCTCTCGTTGGAGGGACCTTC.

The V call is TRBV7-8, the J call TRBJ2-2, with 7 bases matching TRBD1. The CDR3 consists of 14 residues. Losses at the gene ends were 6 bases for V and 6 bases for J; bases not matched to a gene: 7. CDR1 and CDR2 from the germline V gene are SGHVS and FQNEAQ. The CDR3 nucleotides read TGTGCCAGCAGGGAGACAGGGACGGCCGGGGAGCTGTTTTTT. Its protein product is CASRETGTAGELFF.

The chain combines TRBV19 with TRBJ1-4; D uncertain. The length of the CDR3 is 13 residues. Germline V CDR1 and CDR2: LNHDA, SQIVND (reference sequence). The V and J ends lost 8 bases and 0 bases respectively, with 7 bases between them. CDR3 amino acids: CASRFATNEKLFF. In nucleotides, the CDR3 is TGTGCCAGTCGTTTCGCAACTAATGAAAAACTGTTTTTT.

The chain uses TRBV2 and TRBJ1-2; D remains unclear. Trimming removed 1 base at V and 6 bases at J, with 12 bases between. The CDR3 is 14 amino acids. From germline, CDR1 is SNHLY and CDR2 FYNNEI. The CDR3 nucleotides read TGTGCCAGCAGTGAAGTAAGGGCGGCTGATGGCTACACCTTC. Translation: CASSEVRAADGYTF.

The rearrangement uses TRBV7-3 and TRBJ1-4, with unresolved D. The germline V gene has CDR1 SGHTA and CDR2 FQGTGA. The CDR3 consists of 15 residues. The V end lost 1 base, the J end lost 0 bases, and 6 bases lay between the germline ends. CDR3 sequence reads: CASSLMSATNEKLFF. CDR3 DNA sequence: TGTGCCAGCAGCTTAATGTCAGCAACTAATGAAAAACTGTTTTTT.

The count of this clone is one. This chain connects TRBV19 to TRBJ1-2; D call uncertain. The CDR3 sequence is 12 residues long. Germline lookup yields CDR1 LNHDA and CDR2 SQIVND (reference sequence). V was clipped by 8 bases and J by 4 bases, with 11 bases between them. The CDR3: CASSGRIYGYTF. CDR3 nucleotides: TGTGCCAGTTCGGGCCGGATCTATGGCTACACCTTC.

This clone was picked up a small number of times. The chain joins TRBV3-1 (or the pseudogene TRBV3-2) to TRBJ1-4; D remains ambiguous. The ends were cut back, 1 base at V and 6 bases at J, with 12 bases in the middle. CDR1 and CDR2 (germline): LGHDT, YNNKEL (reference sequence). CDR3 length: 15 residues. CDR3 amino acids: CASSQGPAVYEKLFF. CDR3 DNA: TGTGCCAGCAGCCAAGGCCCGGCAGTGTATGAAAAACTGTTTTTT.

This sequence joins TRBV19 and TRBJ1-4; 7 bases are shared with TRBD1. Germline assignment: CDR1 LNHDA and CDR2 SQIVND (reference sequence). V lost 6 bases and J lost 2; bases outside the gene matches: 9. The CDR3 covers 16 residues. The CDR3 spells CASRIGGGQTNEKLFF. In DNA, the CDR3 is TGTGCCAGTAGGATTGGTGGGGGACAGACTAATGAAAAACTGTTTTTT.

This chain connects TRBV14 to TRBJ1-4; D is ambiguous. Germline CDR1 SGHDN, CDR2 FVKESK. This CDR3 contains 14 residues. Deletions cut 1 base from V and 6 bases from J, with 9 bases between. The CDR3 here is CASSQASADEKLFF. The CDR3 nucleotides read TGTGCCAGCAGCCAAGCCTCGGCGGATGAAAAACTGTTTTTT.

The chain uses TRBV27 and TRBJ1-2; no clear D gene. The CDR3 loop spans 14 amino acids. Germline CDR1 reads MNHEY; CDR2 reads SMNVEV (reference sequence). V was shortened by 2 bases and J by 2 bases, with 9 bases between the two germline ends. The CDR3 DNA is TGTGCCAGCAGTTTAAGCCCCGAAAACTATGGCTACACCTTC. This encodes CASSLSPENYGYTF.

CDR3 in DNA: TGTGCCAGCACTACCGGGACGAACACCGGGGAGCTGTTTTTT. This gives the protein CASTTGTNTGELFF. The rearrangement uses TRBV25-1 and TRBJ2-2, with D maybe TRBD2 (5 bases). The V gene lost 7 bases and the J gene lost 0 bases, with 9 bases spanning the gap. CDR1 is MGHDK, CDR2 SYGVNS, per germline. CDR3 length: 14 residues.

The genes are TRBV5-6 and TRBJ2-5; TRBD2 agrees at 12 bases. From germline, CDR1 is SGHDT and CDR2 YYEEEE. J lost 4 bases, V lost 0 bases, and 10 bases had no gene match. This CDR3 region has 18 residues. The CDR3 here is CASSLGPPSTSGRETQYF. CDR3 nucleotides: TGTGCCAGCAGCTTGGGACCTCCTTCGACTAGCGGGAGAGAGACCCAGTACTTC.